The 28 T cell receptor beta chains listed next were all sequenced from one sample in a study of T cells in Graves' hyperthyroidism and ophthalmopathy (dated by TCRdb to about 2019). Library preparation employed multiplex PCR. The listed sequencing device is Illumina HiSeq 2000. The TCR beta CDR3 regions were amplified from RNA transcripts. The TCR CDR3 was subjected to a first round of RT-PCR using the HTBI primer set and the Qiagen OneStep RT-PCR kit. TCRdb redid the processing of the public reads, applying fastp at Q25 and MiXCR, and retained in-frame beta chains. Entries are consolidated by CDR3 protein sequence, retaining the most common genes and DNA. For this sample the table gives 350,000 to 450,000 distinct CDR3 sequences, of which about a sixth were detected only once. The ten largest account for around a third of the sample. The sample taken for sequencing was blood. These receptors were obtained from a woman aged 30 to 39 with Graves' hyperthyroidism that later progressed to Graves' ophthalmopathy.

This clonotype has only a few counts. The chain recombines TRBV20-1 with TRBJ2-7; 7 bases match TRBD1. V lost 3 bases to trimming and J lost 2 bases; unmatched junction nucleotides: 7. Germline V gene data show CDR1 as DFQATT and CDR2 as SNEGSKA (reference sequence). The CDR3 consists of 14 residues. CDR3 amino acids: CSASFRTGAYEQYF. CDR3 DNA sequence: TGCAGTGCTAGTTTTAGGACAGGAGCCTACGAGCAGTACTTC.

This chain joins TRBV30 and TRBJ2-1; D is undetermined. This CDR3 has 11 amino acids. Germline CDR1 reads GTSNPN; CDR2 reads SVGIG (reference sequence). The CDR3 region has the DNA TGTGCTGAGCAGGCCTACAATGAGCAGTTCTTC. It is translated as CAEQAYNEQFF.

This clonotype was recorded at least ten times. This chain joins TRBV29-1 and TRBJ1-1, with no clear D. The CDR3 totals 14 residues. Trimming stripped 6 bases from V and 2 bases from J, with 16 bases between. CDR1 and CDR2 (germline): SQVTM, ANQGSEA. The CDR3 sequence is CSVLGTTVNTEAFF. For the CDR3, the DNA is TGCAGCGTCCTCGGAACGACCGTTAACACTGAAGCTTTCTTT.

This clonotype was counted at least ten times. This chain uses TRBV27 with TRBJ1-4; 7 bases are a match to TRBD1. The CDR3 spans 16 residues. Per the germline V gene, CDR1 is MNHEY and CDR2 is SMNVEV (reference sequence). The V gene end was trimmed by 1 base and the J gene end by 5 bases; junction bases not matched to a gene: 7. This chain's CDR3 is CASSLYEPGGNEKLFF. The CDR3 DNA is TGTGCCAGCAGTTTATACGAGCCAGGGGGAAATGAAAAACTGTTTTTT.

This clonotype was picked up a small number of times. The CDR3 is CAWRGLPGDTQYF. The DNA for the CDR3 is TGTGCCTGGAGAGGTCTCCCAGGAGATACGCAGTATTTT. The V gene is TRBV30, the J gene TRBJ2-3; D is unclear. Germline CDR1 reads GTSNPN; CDR2 reads SVGIG (reference sequence). This CDR3 has 13 residues. Trimming removed 3 bases at V and 5 bases at J, with 12 bases between.

This clonotype came up many times. J is TRBJ2-3 and V is TRBV9; 13 bases line up with TRBD2. This CDR3 is 17 amino acids long. Trimming at V came to 0 bases and at J to 3 bases, leaving 4 bases not matched to a gene. The V gene's germline CDR1 is SGDLS and CDR2 YYNGEE. Here the CDR3 reads CASSVELAGGVTDTQYF. The CDR3 coding sequence is TGTGCCAGCAGCGTAGAACTAGCGGGGGGGGTTACAGATACGCAGTATTTT.

There are many counts of this clonotype. V and J are TRBV7-9 and TRBJ2-7; D call uncertain. The CDR3 is 13 residues long. CDR1 SEHNR and CDR2 FQNEAQ come from the germline V gene (reference sequence). Trimming left V 5 bases short and J 2 bases short, with 10 bases between. The CDR3 region is CASSPPATYEQYF. The CDR3 DNA is TGTGCCAGCAGCCCCCCCGCGACCTACGAGCAGTACTTC.

This clonotype has a count of ten or more. This chain's CDR3 is CASSSSGGGIQYF. CDR3 nucleotides: TGTGCCAGCAGTTCCTCGGGGGGCGGCATTCAGTACTTC. This chain links TRBV12-3 or TRBV12-4 with TRBJ2-4; D is possibly TRBD2 (7 bases). This CDR3 spans 13 amino acids. The V end was cut by 4 bases, the J end by 9 bases, with 13 bases between.

This clonotype was detected ten times or more. The chain employs TRBV6-1 and TRBJ2-7; D is possibly TRBD1 (5 bases). Germline CDR1 reads MNHNS; CDR2 reads SASEGT. V lost 1 base to trimming and J lost 6 bases, with 25 bases between them. CDR3 length: 18 residues. This CDR3 reads CASSEGLVGSGRSVEQYF. DNA of the CDR3: TGTGCCAGCAGTGAAGGTCTAGTGGGTTCAGGGCGTTCGGTCGAGCAGTACTTC.

In its sample, this clonotype was seen many times. The chain is built from TRBV10-2 and TRBJ2-1; 11 bases line up with TRBD2. Per germline, CDR1 WSHSY and CDR2 SAAADI. The CDR3 extends over 13 amino acids. V shed 8 bases and J 6 bases; nucleotides not matched to a gene: 3. CDR3 nucleotides: TGCGCCAGCCAGGGACTAGCGGTCAATGAGCAGTTCTTC. Translating gives CASQGLAVNEQFF.

V usage is TRBV5-1 and J usage is TRBJ2-1, with D uncertain. Germline loops: CDR1 SGHRS, CDR2 YFSETQ. Between the trimmed V and J ends, which lost 4 bases and 5 bases, there was a span of 19 bases. There are 16 residues in the CDR3. DNA of the CDR3: TGCGCCAGCAGCCCTCTTAGGAGCGCCCTGAACAATGAGCAGTTCTTC. Residues: CASSPLRSALNNEQFF.

This clonotype was found a few times. The gene calls are TRBV7-9 and TRBJ1-4, with D perhaps TRBD1 (6 bases). V was pared by 11 bases and J by 4 bases, with 14 bases between. The CDR3 has 13 amino acids. Germline V CDR1 and CDR2: SEHNR, FQNEAQ (reference sequence). The chain's CDR3 is CAVQDSYNEKLFF. CDR3 nucleotide sequence: TGTGCCGTGCAGGACAGCTATAATGAAAAACTGTTTTTT.

V is TRBV5-1 and J is TRBJ1-4; no definite D call. Germline V gene sequence: CDR1 SGHRS, CDR2 YFSETQ. The ends were cut back, 4 bases at V and 6 bases at J, with 19 bases in the middle. The CDR3 runs to 16 residues. The CDR3 DNA is TGCGCCAGCAGCCCCTGGGCCCGAAAGTCCGATGAAAAACTGTTTTTT. It is translated as CASSPWARKSDEKLFF.

This chain joins TRBV5-5 and TRBJ1-1; D possibly corresponds to TRBD1 (5 bases). Trimming cost V 5 bases and J 6 bases, with 17 bases left between them. Germline CDR1 reads SGHKS; CDR2 reads YYEKEE (reference sequence). There are 14 residues in the CDR3. In DNA, the CDR3 is TGTGCCAGCAGACTGGGACCGTCCATGTCTGAAGCTTTCTTT. It encodes CASRLGPSMSEAFF.

This clonotype was counted at least ten times. This chain links TRBV2 with TRBJ1-4; perhaps TRBD1 as D (5 bases). The CDR3 spans 14 residues. The V and J ends lost 5 bases and 3 bases respectively, with 10 bases between them. CDR1 is SNHLY, CDR2 FYNNEI, per germline. CDR3 bases: TGTGCCAGCAGTTGGGGGAGATCTAATGAAAAACTGTTTTTT. Its translation is CASSWGRSNEKLFF.

The rearrangement links TRBV28 to TRBJ1-5; D is ambiguous. The germline gives CDR1 MDHEN, CDR2 SYDVKM. CDR3 length: 16 residues. Trimming stripped 3 bases from V and 0 bases from J, with 12 bases between. CDR3 protein: CASSFRAAYSNQPQHF. The CDR3 bases are TGTGCCAGCAGTTTCCGGGCCGCTTATAGCAATCAGCCCCAGCATTTT.

At least ten counts were recorded for this clonotype. The CDR3 region has the DNA TGTGCCACCAGCAGTGGGGTGGAGGGACCATACAATGAGCAGTTCTTC. As protein: CATSSGVEGPYNEQFF. The chain carries TRBV15 and TRBJ2-1; possible D gene TRBD2, 6 bases. This CDR3 has 16 amino acids. V dropped 3 bases and J dropped 4 bases, with 16 bases sitting between them. Germline loops: CDR1 LNHNV, CDR2 YYDKDF (reference sequence).

This clonotype was seen ten or more times. The chain is built from TRBV5-1 and TRBJ1-4, with 7 nucleotides matching TRBD1. Germline CDR1 reads SGHRS; CDR2 reads YFSETQ. J lost 0 bases, V lost 4 bases, and 6 bases had no gene match. The CDR3 has 16 amino acids. The CDR3 sequence is CASSPGTVATNEKLFF. CDR3 in DNA: TGCGCCAGCAGCCCCGGGACAGTTGCAACTAATGAAAAACTGTTTTTT.

CDR3 nucleotides: TGTGCCAGCTCATCGGGGTCGGGGGCATATGAGCAGTTCTTC. Its protein is CASSSGSGAYEQFF. The V call is TRBV18, the J call TRBJ2-1; D is possibly TRBD1 or TRBD2 (6 bases each). Trimming removed 5 bases from V and 8 bases from J, with 16 bases in between. The CDR3 totals 14 residues. Per the germline V gene, CDR1 is KGHSH and CDR2 is LQKENI.

This clonotype was counted ten times or more. The chain has TRBV12-3 or TRBV12-4 and TRBJ2-5; D is unclear. The CDR3 is 14 amino acids. The germline V and J ends were trimmed by 0 bases and 0 bases, with 5 bases remaining between them. The DNA of the CDR3 is TGTGCCAGCAGTTTAGCGAGATACCAAGAGACCCAGTACTTC. This translates into CASSLARYQETQYF.

This sequence joins TRBV12-3 or TRBV12-4 and TRBJ2-7; D might be TRBD1 or TRBD2, each matching 6 bases. V dropped 6 bases and J dropped 5 bases, with 14 bases sitting between them. CDR3 size: 13 residues. The CDR3 nucleotides read TGTGCCAGCAGGCTACCGGGGGCGAACGAGCAGTACTTC. Its protein product is CASRLPGANEQYF.

There are many counts of this clonotype. The chain uses TRBV6-1 and TRBJ2-3, with 8 bases matching TRBD2. The J segment lost 5 bases and the V segment lost 7 bases, leaving 8 bases of the junction unmatched. The CDR3 covers 14 residues. The germline gives CDR1 MNHNS, CDR2 SASEGT. The CDR3 bases are TGTGCCAGCACCCTTAGCGGGGAGCAAGATACGCAGTATTTT. The encoded protein is CASTLSGEQDTQYF.

This clonotype was recorded at least ten times. The gene calls are TRBV5-1 and TRBJ1-5; D is possibly TRBD1 (6 bases). The CDR3 has 17 amino acids. The V gene lost 1 base and the J gene lost 4 bases, with 18 bases spanning the gap. Germline CDR1 is SGHRS and CDR2 is YFSETQ. CDR3 coding DNA: TGCGCCAGCAGCTTGAACCCATCAGGAGGGGGTAATCAGCCCCAGCATTTT. Translation gives CASSLNPSGGGNQPQHF.

Points on this clonotype: This could be a read error, since a much larger clone is one nucleotide away. The DNA is omitted, as the CDR3 cannot be located on it reliably, and the CDR3 follows TCRdb's listing. This chain joins TRBV11-2 and TRBJ2-5; the table's D call, TRBD1, was not checked against the DNA. Looked up from germline, CDR1 is SGHAT and CDR2 is FQNNGV. The CDR3 is made up of 17 amino acids, end residues included. The CDR3: CASSLMFFGAGAETQCF.

This clonotype was detected a few times. The chain combines TRBV28 with TRBJ2-2; D is undetermined. Between the trimmed V and J ends, which lost 3 bases and 2 bases, there was a span of 10 bases. The CDR3 length is 15 residues. Germline lookup yields CDR1 MDHEN and CDR2 SYDVKM. The CDR3 DNA sequence: TGTGCCAGCAGTTTCATCCCAGATAACACCGGGGAGCTGTTTTTT. Its translation is CASSFIPDNTGELFF.

A few counts support this clonotype. This chain links TRBV5-1 with TRBJ2-1; 11 nucleotides agree with TRBD2. The CDR3 covers 17 residues. CDR1 and CDR2 from the germline V gene are SGHRS and YFSETQ. Losses at the gene ends were 4 bases for V and 4 bases for J; bases not matched to a gene: 10. Written as DNA, the CDR3 is TGCGCCAGCAGCCTCTACCCTGGGACTAGCGGATACAATGAGCAGTTCTTC. Amino acid sequence: CASSLYPGTSGYNEQFF.

The V and J genes are TRBV7-9 and TRBJ1-2, with 10 bases that match TRBD1. Germline CDR1 is SEHNR and CDR2 is FQNEAQ (reference sequence). This CDR3 contains 18 residues. The trim removed 1 base at V and 4 bases at J, leaving 12 bases unmatched. Written as DNA, the CDR3 is TGTGCCAGCAGCTTAGACGTCGGGACAGGGGCTGGAAGCTATGGCTACACCTTC. It translates to CASSLDVGTGAGSYGYTF.

Ten or more counts support this clonotype. This chain uses TRBV30 with TRBJ2-7; TRBD2 might be the D (6 bases). V gave up 5 bases and J gave up 2 bases, with 13 bases separating them. The CDR3 is 13 amino acids. Germline loops: CDR1 GTSNPN, CDR2 SVGIG (reference sequence). CDR3 sequence: CAWAKGTPYEQYF. CDR3 bases: TGTGCCTGGGCCAAAGGGACTCCCTACGAGCAGTACTTC.